The sequence of this T cell receptor beta chain was determined in a study of response to subunit inactivated influenza vaccine. One entry per CDR3 protein, called by TCRdb with MiXCR from the RT-PCR reads. The sample lists about 570,000 distinct CDR3 sequences; approximately 11% were seen once. The CDR3 is made up of 14 amino acids. The germline V gene has CDR1 SGDLS and CDR2 YYNGEE. Trimming left V 4 bases short and J 4 bases short, with 14 bases between. This clonotype has only a few counts. The sample also formed part of further work on T cells expressing NK-cell markers. In that study: With UMIs, 5'RACE template switching was used to make TCR beta cDNA. Among several donors, these clonotypes also ranked first in the CD3+CD56-NKG2C+ fraction.

The sample was PBMCs from blood, taken on the day of vaccination. This receptor was obtained from a man between 45 and 60 years old who received an inactivated influenza vaccine. The J gene is TRBJ1-2, the V gene TRBV9; D gene uncertain. The CDR3 reads CASSLTSVTYGYTF. The CDR3, as DNA: TGTGCCAGCAGCCTTACCTCGGTAACCTATGGCTACACCTTC. Full variable domain (outside the CDR3, taken from reference TRBV9 and TRBJ1-2): DSGVTQTPKHLITATGQRVTLRCSPRSGDLSVYWYQQSLDQGLQFLIQYYNGEERAKGNILERFSAQQFPDLHSELNLSSLELGDSALYFCASSLTSVTYGYTFGSGTRLTVV.